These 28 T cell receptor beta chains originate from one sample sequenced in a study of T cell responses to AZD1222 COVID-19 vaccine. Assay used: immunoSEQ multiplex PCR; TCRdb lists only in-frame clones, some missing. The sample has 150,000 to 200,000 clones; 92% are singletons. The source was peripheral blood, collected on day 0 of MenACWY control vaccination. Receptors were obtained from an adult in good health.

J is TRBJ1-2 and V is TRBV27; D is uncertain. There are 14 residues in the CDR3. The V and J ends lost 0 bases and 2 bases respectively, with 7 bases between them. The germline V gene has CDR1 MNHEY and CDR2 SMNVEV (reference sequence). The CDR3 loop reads CASSLSPKNYGYTF. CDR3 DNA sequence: TGTGCCAGCAGTTTATCCCCGAAGAACTATGGCTACACCTTC.

Here the CDR3 reads CARSLSRGPGGELFF. CDR3 nucleotide sequence: TGTGCCAGAAGCTTGAGCAGGGGGCCAGGCGGGGAGCTGTTTTTT. V usage is TRBV5-3 and J usage is TRBJ2-2, with TRBD1 identical over 8 bases. TRBV5-3 is known as an ORF, though its function is uncertain. CDR3 length: 15 amino acids. V dropped 1 base and J dropped 7; count of bases not matched to a gene: 6.

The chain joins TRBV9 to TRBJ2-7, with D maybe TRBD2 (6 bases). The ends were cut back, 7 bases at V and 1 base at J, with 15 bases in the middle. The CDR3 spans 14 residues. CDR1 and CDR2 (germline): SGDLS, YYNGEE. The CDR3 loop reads CASASGTGSYEQYF. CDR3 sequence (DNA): TGTGCCAGCGCCTCCGGGACTGGGTCCTACGAGCAGTACTTC.

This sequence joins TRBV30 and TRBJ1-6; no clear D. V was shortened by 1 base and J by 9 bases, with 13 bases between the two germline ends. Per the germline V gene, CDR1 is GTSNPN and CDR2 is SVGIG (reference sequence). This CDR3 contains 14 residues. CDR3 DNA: TGTGCCTGGAGTGGCCCGGCGGTCTCTTCACCCCTCCACTTT. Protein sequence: CAWSGPAVSSPLHF.

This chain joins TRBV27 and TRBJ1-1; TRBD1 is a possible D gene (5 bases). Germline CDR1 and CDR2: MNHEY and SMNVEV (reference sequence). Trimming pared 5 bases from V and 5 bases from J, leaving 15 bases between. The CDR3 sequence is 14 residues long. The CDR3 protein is CASSGIQGWTEAFF. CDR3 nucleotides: TGTGCCAGCAGTGGGATTCAGGGTTGGACTGAAGCTTTCTTT.

The DNA for the CDR3 is TGTGCCAGCAGTTACTCTGACAGTTTTCTGGATACGCAGTATTTT. Its protein is CASSYSDSFLDTQYF. The chain joins TRBV6-5 to TRBJ2-3, with a tentative D call TRBD1 (5 bases). The CDR3 runs 15 residues. Germline CDR1 is MNHEY and CDR2 is SVGAGI. With 0 bases removed from V and 6 bases from J, the gap between germline ends came to 13 bases.

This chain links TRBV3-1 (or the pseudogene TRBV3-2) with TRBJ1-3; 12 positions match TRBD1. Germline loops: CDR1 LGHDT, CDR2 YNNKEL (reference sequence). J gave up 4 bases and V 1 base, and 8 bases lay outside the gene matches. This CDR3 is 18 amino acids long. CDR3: CASSQVPPGQGAGNTIYF. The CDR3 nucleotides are TGTGCCAGCAGCCAAGTCCCCCCGGGACAGGGGGCGGGAAACACCATATATTTT.

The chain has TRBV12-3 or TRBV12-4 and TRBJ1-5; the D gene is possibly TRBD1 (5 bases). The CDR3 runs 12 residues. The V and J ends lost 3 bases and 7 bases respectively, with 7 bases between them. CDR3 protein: CASSLGPQPQHF. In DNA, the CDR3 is TGTGCCAGCAGTTTGGGGCCCCAGCCCCAGCATTTT.

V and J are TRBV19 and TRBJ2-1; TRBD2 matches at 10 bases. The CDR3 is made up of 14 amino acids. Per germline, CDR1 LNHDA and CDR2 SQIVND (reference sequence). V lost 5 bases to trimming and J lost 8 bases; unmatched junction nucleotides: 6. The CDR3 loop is CASSFRLAGDEQFF. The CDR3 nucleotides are TGTGCCAGTAGTTTCCGGCTAGCGGGAGATGAGCAGTTCTTC.

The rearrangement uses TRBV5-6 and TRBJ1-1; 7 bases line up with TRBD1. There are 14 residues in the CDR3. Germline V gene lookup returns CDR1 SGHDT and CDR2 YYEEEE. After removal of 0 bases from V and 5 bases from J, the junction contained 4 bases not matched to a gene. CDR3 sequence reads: CASSLGGTETEAFF. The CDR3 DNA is TGTGCCAGCAGCTTGGGGGGGACAGAGACTGAAGCTTTCTTT.

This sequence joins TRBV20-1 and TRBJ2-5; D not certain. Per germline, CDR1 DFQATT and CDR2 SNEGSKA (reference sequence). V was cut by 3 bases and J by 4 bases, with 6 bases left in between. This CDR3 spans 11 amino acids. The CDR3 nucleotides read TGCAGTGCTAGGCCCCGAGAGACCCAGTACTTC. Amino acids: CSARPRETQYF.

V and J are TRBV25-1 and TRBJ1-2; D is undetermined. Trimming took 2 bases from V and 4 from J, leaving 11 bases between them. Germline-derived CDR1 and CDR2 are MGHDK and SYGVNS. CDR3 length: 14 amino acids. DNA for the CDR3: TGTGCCAGCAGTGAACCCGGCTTAGGCTATGGCTACACCTTC. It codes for CASSEPGLGYGYTF.

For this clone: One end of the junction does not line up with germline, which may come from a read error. The CDR3 region is CASSLEYYNEQFF. The CDR3 DNA is TGTGCTAGCAGCTTAGAATACTACAATGAGCAGTTCTTC. V and J are TRBV7-7 and TRBJ2-1; D call uncertain. Germline values: CDR1 SSHAT, CDR2 FNYEAQ (reference sequence). This CDR3 region has 13 residues.

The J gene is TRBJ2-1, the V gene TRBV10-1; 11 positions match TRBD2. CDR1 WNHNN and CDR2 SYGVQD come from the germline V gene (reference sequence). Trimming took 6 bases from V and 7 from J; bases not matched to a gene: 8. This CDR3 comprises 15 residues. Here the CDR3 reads CASSAGTSGFNEQFF. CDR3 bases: TGCGCCAGCAGCGCGGGGACTAGCGGCTTTAATGAGCAGTTCTTC.

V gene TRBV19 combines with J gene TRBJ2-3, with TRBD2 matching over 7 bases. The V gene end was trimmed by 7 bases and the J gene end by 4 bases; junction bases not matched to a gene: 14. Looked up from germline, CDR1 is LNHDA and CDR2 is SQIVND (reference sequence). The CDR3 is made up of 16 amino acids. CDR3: CASTPLSGGGADTQYF. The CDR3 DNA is TGTGCCAGTACCCCCCTATCGGGAGGTGGGGCAGATACGCAGTATTTT.

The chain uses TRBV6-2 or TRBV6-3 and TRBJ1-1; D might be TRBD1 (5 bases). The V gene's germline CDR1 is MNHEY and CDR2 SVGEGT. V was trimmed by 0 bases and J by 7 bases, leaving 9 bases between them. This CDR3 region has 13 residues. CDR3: CASSYSGTFEAFF. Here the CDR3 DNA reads TGTGCCAGCAGTTACTCAGGGACCTTTGAAGCTTTCTTT.

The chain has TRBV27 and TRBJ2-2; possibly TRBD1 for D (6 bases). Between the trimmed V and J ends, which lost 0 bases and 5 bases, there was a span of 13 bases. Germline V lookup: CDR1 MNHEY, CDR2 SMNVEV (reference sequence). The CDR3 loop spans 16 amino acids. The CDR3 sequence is CASSLSTGRRTGELFF. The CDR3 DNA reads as TGTGCCAGCAGTTTATCCACAGGGCGGAGGACCGGGGAGCTGTTTTTT.

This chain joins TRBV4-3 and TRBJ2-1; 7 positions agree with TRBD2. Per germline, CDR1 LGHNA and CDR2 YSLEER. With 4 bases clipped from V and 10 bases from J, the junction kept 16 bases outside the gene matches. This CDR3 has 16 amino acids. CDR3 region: CASSPTSGVQGGEQFF. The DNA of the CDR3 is TGCGCCAGCAGCCCAACCTCTGGCGTTCAGGGAGGGGAGCAGTTCTTC.

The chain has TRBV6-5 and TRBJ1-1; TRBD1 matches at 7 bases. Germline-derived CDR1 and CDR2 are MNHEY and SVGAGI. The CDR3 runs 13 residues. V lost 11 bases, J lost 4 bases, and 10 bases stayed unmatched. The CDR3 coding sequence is TGTGCCGCCAAGGGGGCGGTGGGCACTGAAGCTTTCTTT. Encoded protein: CAAKGAVGTEAFF.

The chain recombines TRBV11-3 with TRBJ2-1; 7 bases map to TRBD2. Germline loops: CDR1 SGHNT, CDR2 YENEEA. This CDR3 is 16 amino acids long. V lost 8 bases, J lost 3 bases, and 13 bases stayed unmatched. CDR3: CASSPRASGLYNEQFF. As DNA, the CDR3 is TGTGCCAGCTCGCCCAGGGCTAGCGGACTCTACAATGAGCAGTTCTTC.

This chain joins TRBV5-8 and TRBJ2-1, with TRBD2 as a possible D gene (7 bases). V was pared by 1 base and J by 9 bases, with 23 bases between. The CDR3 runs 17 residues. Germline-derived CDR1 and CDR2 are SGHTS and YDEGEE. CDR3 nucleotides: TGTGCCAGCAGCTTGTTGGGGAGCGGGACTCTAGGGGGTGAGCAGTTCTTC. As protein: CASSLLGSGTLGGEQFF. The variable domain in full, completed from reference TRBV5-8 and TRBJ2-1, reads EAGVTQSPTHLIKTRGQQATLRCSPISGHTSVYWYQQALGLGLQFLLWYDEGEERNRGNFPPRFSGRQFPNYSSELNVNALELEDSALYLCASSLLGSGTLGGEQFFGPGTRLTVL.

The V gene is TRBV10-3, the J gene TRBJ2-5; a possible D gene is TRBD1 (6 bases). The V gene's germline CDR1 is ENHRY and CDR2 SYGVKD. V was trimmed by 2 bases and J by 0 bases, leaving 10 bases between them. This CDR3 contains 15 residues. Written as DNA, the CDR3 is TGTGCCATCAGTGAGGACAGGAGGTACCAAGAGACCCAGTACTTC. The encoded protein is CAISEDRRYQETQYF.

The CDR3 reads CSVETGRSEAFF. The CDR3 DNA follows: TGCAGCGTTGAGACAGGGAGGTCTGAAGCTTTCTTT. The chain couples TRBV29-1 to TRBJ1-1, with 7 bases matching TRBD1. Germline V gene data show CDR1 as SQVTM and CDR2 as ANQGSEA. The CDR3 consists of 12 residues. After removal of 3 bases from V and 6 bases from J, the junction contained 4 bases not matched to a gene. The entire variable domain, with the rest obtained from reference TRBV29-1 and TRBJ1-1, is as follows: SAVISQKPSRDICQRGTSLTIQCQVDSQVTMMFWYRQQPGQSLTLIATANQGSEATYESGFVIDKFPISRPNLTFSTLTVSNMSPEDSSIYLCSVETGRSEAFFGQGTRLTVV.

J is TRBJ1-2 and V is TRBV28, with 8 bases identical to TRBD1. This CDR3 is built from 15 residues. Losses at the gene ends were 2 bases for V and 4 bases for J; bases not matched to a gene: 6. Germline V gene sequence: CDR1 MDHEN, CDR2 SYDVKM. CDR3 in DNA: TGTGCCAGCAGTTTAACAGGACAGGGCCCCTATGGCTACACCTTC. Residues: CASSLTGQGPYGYTF.

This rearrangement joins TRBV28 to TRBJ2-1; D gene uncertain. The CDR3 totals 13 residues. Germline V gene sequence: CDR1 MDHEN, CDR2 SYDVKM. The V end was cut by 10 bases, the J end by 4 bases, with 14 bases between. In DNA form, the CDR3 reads TGTGCCATCCACGGACGGGCTTACAATGAGCAGTTCTTC. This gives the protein CAIHGRAYNEQFF.

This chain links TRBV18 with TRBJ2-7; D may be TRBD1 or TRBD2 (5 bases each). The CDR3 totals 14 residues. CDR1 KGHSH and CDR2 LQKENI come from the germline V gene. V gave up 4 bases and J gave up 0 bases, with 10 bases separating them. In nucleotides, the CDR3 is TGTGCCAGCTCACAAGGGACGGACTCCTACGAGCAGTACTTC. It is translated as CASSQGTDSYEQYF.

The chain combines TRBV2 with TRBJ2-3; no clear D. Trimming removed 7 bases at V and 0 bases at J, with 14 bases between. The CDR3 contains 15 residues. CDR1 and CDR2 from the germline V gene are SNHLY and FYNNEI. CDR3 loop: CASKIRLGSTDTQYF. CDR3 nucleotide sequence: TGTGCCAGCAAGATTCGGTTAGGGAGCACAGATACGCAGTATTTT.

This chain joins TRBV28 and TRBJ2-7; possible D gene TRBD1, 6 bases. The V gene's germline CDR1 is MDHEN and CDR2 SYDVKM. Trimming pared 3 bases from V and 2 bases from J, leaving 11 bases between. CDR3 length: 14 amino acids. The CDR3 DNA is TGTGCCAGCAGTTTGACAGGCCGGCCCTACGAGCAGTACTTC. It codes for CASSLTGRPYEQYF. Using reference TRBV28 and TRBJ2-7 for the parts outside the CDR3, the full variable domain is DVKVTQSSRYLVKRTGEKVFLECVQDMDHENMFWYRQDPGLGLRLIYFSYDVKMKEKGDIPEGYSVSREKKERFSLILESASTNQTSMYLCASSLTGRPYEQYFGPGTRLTVT.